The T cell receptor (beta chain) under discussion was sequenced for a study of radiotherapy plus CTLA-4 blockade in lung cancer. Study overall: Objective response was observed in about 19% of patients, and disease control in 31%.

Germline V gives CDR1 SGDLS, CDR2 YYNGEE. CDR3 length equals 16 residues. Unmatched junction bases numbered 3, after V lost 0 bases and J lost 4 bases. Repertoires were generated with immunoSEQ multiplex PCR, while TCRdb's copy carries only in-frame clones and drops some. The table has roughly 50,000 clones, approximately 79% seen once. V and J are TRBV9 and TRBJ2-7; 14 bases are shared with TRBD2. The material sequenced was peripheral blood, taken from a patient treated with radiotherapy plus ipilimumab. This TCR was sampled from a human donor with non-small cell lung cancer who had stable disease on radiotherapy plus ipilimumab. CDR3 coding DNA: TGTGCCAGCAGCGTAGGGACTAGCGGGGGGCGATACGAGCAGTACTTC. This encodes CASSVGTSGGRYEQYF.